These T cell receptor beta chains were read from a single sample in a study of technical replicates of blood from a few donors. Measured with immunoSEQ multiplex PCR; TCRdb has only the in-frame clones, and not every one. This sample has tens of thousands of clones; roughly 98% occur once, and the top ten carry roughly 0.16%. Sequenced sample: T cells isolated from PBMCs. The receptors here all came from a human donor in good health. The CDR3 runs from the conserved cysteine through the conserved F or W.

j_gene	v_gene	CDR3aa
TRBJ2-5	TRBV5-4	CASSLEGLQQETQYF
TRBJ1-4	TRBV7-2	CASSLGWAGDEKLFF
TRBJ2-2	TRBV7-8	CASRHIAGANTGELFF
TRBJ2-1	TRBV28	CASSLGRVNEQFF
-	TRBV6-6	CASSYSTNSYEQYF
TRBJ2-7	TRBV27	CASSAGTSGFYEQYF
TRBJ2-5	TRBV9	CASSVSGIQETQYF
TRBJ1-1	TRBV27	CAIGGPLGTEAFF
TRBJ2-4	TRBV6-5	CASTSVSNIQYF
TRBJ1-1	TRBV30	CAWSVLGGNAEAFF
TRBJ2-7	TRBV27	CASNPGTSPYEQYF
TRBJ1-1	TRBV6-9	CASSYSKGENTEAFF
TRBJ2-5	TRBV19	CASSTQVAGDETQYF
TRBJ1-2	TRBV18	CASSPPTGSNGYTF
TRBJ2-7	TRBV27	CASSTGGVRVGEQYF
TRBJ1-2	TRBV7-6	CASSLGGGGGYGYTF
TRBJ2-1	TRBV27	CASSLLGVGINEQFF
TRBJ1-4	TRBV7-9	CASSRLQGERGEKLFF
TRBJ2-7	TRBV11-3	CASSLDPGGYEQYF
TRBJ2-7	TRBV6-1	CASSEWLSRGNYEQYF
TRBJ2-7	TRBV11-2	CASSHYEQYF
TRBJ1-3	TRBV2	CASSEDSYSGNTIYF
TRBJ2-7	TRBV18	CASSPAHFYEQYF
TRBJ1-6	TRBV5-1	CASSLTGARYNSPLHF
TRBJ1-4	TRBV11-2	CASSPPGGWAEKLFF
TRBJ2-1	TRBV5-1	CASSLVAGEGNEQFF
TRBJ2-3	TRBV5-5	CASSLGNIGTDTQYF
TRBJ1-1	TRBV7-9	CASSLDTVTEAFF
TRBJ1-4	TRBV15	CATSRDMGQGPTNEKLFF
TRBJ2-2	TRBV4-1	CASSQALNLNTGELFF
TRBJ1-1	TRBV30	CAWSVTGRDTEAFF
TRBJ2-7	TRBV19	CASSIAGNGISYEQYF
TRBJ1-6	TRBV9	CASSGPTGSSSYNSPLHF
TRBJ2-1	TRBV12-5	CASGLRRTGGLFHEQFF
TRBJ2-5	TRBV10-1	CASIPFDRVQETQYF
TRBJ2-3	TRBV5-1	CASGLRGTGGMDTQYF
TRBJ1-5	TRBV5-1	CASSGTGEQPQHF
TRBJ1-5	TRBV7-9	CASSPSGAGGGNQPQHF
TRBJ2-7	TRBV5-5	CASNLYMSYEQYF
TRBJ2-1	TRBV5-1	CASSLVMFGVRDEQFF
TRBJ2-2	TRBV11-2	CASSLGRGGTNTGELFF
TRBJ2-7	TRBV27	CASSLMGSSYEQYF
TRBJ2-7	TRBV5-1	CASSRIQGHYEQYF
TRBJ1-5	TRBV19	CASRPPSNRGQVVGNQPQHF
TRBJ2-2	TRBV1	CTSSQGTKPGVGPGELFF
TRBJ2-4	TRBV27	CASSSSLVLAKNIQYF
TRBJ2-7	TRBV4-1	CASSQDHQIPYEQYF
TRBJ2-7	TRBV11-2	CASSSQRAGGPGYEQYF
TRBJ1-2	TRBV4-1	CASSQPGTKYGYTF
TRBJ1-2	TRBV4-1	CASSQDRTGDGYTF
TRBJ2-3	TRBV29-1	CSVAISTQPQSTQYF
TRBJ2-7	TRBV18	CASSSPKTRLAEQYF